The T cell receptor (beta chain) described here comes from a study of vaccination effects on CD4 cells after COVID-19. Study-level points and caveats: Predominantly, the post-vaccine spike-reactive clones of convalescents comprised new vaccine-induced clones. Whether induced by infection or by vaccine, clones showed marked clonal contraction late after vaccination.

Clones were sequenced by immunoSEQ multiplex PCR, and TCRdb holds only the in-frame ones, with some missing. The data contain about 22,000 clones, 76% of them singletons. This clone was seen a handful of times. Its antigen is not identified. Before sequencing, viral peptide pools were used by the ViraFEST assay to expand antigen-specific CD4+ T cells. Culture lasted under 13 days before CD4+ T cell isolation. The person had a PCR-confirmed SARS-CoV-2 infection during March to December 2020. This CDR3 comprises 12 residues. Trimming removed 0 bases at V and 8 bases at J, with 4 bases between. CDR1 and CDR2 (germline): LGHDT, YNNKEL (reference sequence).

This specimen consisted of CD4+ T cells from PBMCs cultured with SARS-CoV-2 spike peptides, obtained before COVID-19 vaccination. The origin of this receptor is a human donor who had a prior SARS-CoV-2 infection. This sequence joins TRBV3-1 (or the pseudogene TRBV3-2) and TRBJ1-4; D unclear. The CDR3 sequence is CASSQDLEKLFF. The CDR3 DNA reads TGTGCCAGCAGCCAAGATCTCGAAAAACTGTTTTTT.